What follows are 10 T cell receptor beta chains derived from one specimen sequenced in a study of blood T cell repertoires in COVID-19. Sequenced by immunoSEQ multiplex PCR; TCRdb stores in-frame clones only, minus some. The table lists approximately 150,000 clones, approximately 84% of them singletons. What was sequenced was peripheral blood. These receptors were obtained from a human donor in a cohort sampled during active COVID-19.

Turning to this clone: The junction shows a germline mismatch at one end, possibly a read error. The J gene is TRBJ2-1, the V gene TRBV3-1 (or the pseudogene TRBV3-2); 7 bases fit TRBD1. Germline V gene sequence: CDR1 LGHDT, CDR2 YNNKEL (reference sequence). The CDR3 has 12 amino acids. CDR3 in DNA: TGTGCCAGCAGCCAAGCACGACAGGGTATCGTCTTC. It encodes CASSQARQGIVF.

The chain's CDR3 is CASSLSLTGRRTEAFF. For the CDR3, the DNA is TGTGCCAGCAGTTTAAGCCTGACAGGGCGAAGGACTGAAGCTTTCTTT. The J gene is TRBJ1-1, the V gene TRBV27, with 7 bases aligning to TRBD1. This CDR3 is 16 amino acids long. With 2 bases clipped from V and 5 bases from J, the junction kept 11 bases outside the gene matches. Germline CDR1 and CDR2: MNHEY and SMNVEV (reference sequence).

The CDR3: CASSQDRRSGYTF. The CDR3 DNA is TGTGCCAGCAGTCAGGACAGGAGGTCTGGCTACACCTTC. The chain carries TRBV27 and TRBJ1-2; 7 positions agree with TRBD1. Germline assignment: CDR1 MNHEY and CDR2 SMNVEV (reference sequence). The ends lost 5 bases at V and 7 bases at J; junction bases unmatched: 7. CDR3 length: 13 amino acids.

This clone was counted a single time. The chain carries TRBV6-6 and TRBJ2-3; TRBD2 agrees at 8 bases. Germline V lookup: CDR1 MNHNY, CDR2 SVGAGI (reference sequence). The trim removed 0 bases at V and 6 bases at J, leaving 8 bases unmatched. CDR3 length equals 16 residues. In nucleotides, the CDR3 is TGTGCCAGCAGTTACTCGAACGGCGGGGGGATGGATACGCAGTATTTT. It encodes CASSYSNGGGMDTQYF.

This clone was found many times. V is TRBV19 and J is TRBJ2-1, with 8 bases lining up with TRBD2. Trimming cost V 4 bases and J 3 bases; bases outside gene matches: 5. CDR1 LNHDA and CDR2 SQIVND come from the germline V gene (reference sequence). The CDR3 sequence is 15 residues long. The CDR3 loop is CASSSAGTSYNEQFF. The CDR3 DNA is TGTGCCAGTAGTAGCGCCGGGACTAGCTACAATGAGCAGTTCTTC. Variable domain in full (rest from reference TRBV19 and TRBJ2-1): DGGITQSPKYLFRKEGQNVTLSCEQNLNHDAMYWYRQDPGQGLRLIYYSQIVNDFQKGDIAEGYSVSREKKESFPLTVTSAQKNPTAFYLCASSSAGTSYNEQFFGPGTRLTVL.

The V call is TRBV4-1, the J call TRBJ2-5; possibly TRBD2 for D (6 bases). CDR1 and CDR2 (germline): MGHRA, YSYEKL. The CDR3 covers 15 residues. V was shortened by 5 bases and J by 1 base, with 14 bases between the two germline ends. The CDR3, as DNA: TGCGCCAGCAGCACTGGAGGGGCTTTCCAAGAGACCCAGTACTTC. Its translation is CASSTGGAFQETQYF.

This sequence joins TRBV28 and TRBJ2-5; unclear D gene. The length of the CDR3 is 13 residues. Trimming cost V 2 bases and J 1 base, with 5 bases left between them. From germline, CDR1 is MDHEN and CDR2 SYDVKM. For the CDR3, the DNA is TGTGCCAGCAGTTTAAACAGCCAAGAGACCCAGTACTTC. It translates to CASSLNSQETQYF. The full variable domain, its missing parts supplied by reference TRBV28 and TRBJ2-5, is DVKVTQSSRYLVKRTGEKVFLECVQDMDHENMFWYRQDPGLGLRLIYFSYDVKMKEKGDIPEGYSVSREKKERFSLILESASTNQTSMYLCASSLNSQETQYFGPGTRLLVL.

The chain employs TRBV3-1 (or the pseudogene TRBV3-2) and TRBJ1-6, with D possibly matching TRBD1 (5 bases). Germline V CDR1 and CDR2: LGHDT, YNNKEL (reference sequence). V dropped 0 bases and J dropped 9 bases, with 18 bases sitting between them. The length of the CDR3 is 17 residues. The CDR3 region is CASSQDNRSGGGSPLHF. The CDR3 DNA sequence: TGTGCCAGCAGCCAAGATAATCGATCTGGGGGGGGTTCACCCCTCCACTTT.

J is TRBJ1-4 and V is TRBV11-3; 7 bases match TRBD1. CDR1 and CDR2 (germline): SGHNT, YENEEA. Trimming cost V 5 bases and J 0 bases; bases outside gene matches: 18. This CDR3 has 20 amino acids. The CDR3 region has the DNA TGTGCCAGCAGCCCCCAGGGACAGAAAGGAAACTTTGCAACTAATGAAAAACTGTTTTTT. It encodes CASSPQGQKGNFATNEKLFF.

The chain joins TRBV6-1 to TRBJ1-6, with D perhaps TRBD1 (6 bases). V dropped 1 base and J dropped 5 bases, with 9 bases sitting between them. There are 15 residues in the CDR3. The V gene's germline CDR1 is MNHNS and CDR2 SASEGT. This CDR3 is CASSEGPGDNSPLHF. CDR3 sequence (DNA): TGTGCCAGCAGTGAAGGGCCAGGGGATAATTCACCCCTCCACTTT.